This record looks at one T cell receptor (beta chain) sequence and its context. Its matching antigen is unknown. This record belongs to a study of cytotoxic CD8 clonotypes in ibrutinib-treated CLL. Profiled with immunoSEQ multiplex PCR; TCRdb holds only in-frame clones, not every one. This table holds about 310,000 clones, 80% found once. Whole-study results and caveats: Having risen at ibrutinib response, clonality had fallen back toward baseline by progression.

V was trimmed by 6 bases and J by 5 bases, leaving 13 bases between them. The CDR3 sequence is 13 residues long. Germline-derived CDR1 and CDR2 are SNHLY and FYNNEI. This clonotype was sampled from a human donor with chronic lymphocytic leukemia. Sample: PBMCs, taken before ibrutinib treatment. V is TRBV2 and J is TRBJ2-5; weak D call: TRBD2 (6 bases). The chain's CDR3 is CASSRGSRETQYF. In nucleotides, the CDR3 is TGTGCCAGCAGCCGGGGGTCACGGGAGACCCAGTACTTC.